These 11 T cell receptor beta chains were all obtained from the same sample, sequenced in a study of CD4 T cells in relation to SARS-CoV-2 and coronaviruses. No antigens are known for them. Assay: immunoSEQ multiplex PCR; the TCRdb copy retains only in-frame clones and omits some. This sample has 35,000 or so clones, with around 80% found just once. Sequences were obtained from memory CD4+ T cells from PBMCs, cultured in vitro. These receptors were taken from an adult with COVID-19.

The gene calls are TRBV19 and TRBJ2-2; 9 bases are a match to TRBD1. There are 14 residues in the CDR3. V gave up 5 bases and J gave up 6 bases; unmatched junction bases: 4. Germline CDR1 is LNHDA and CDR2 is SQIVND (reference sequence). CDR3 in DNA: TGTGCCAGTAGTCGGACAGGGGCAGCCGGGGAGCTGTTTTTT. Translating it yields CASSRTGAAGELFF.

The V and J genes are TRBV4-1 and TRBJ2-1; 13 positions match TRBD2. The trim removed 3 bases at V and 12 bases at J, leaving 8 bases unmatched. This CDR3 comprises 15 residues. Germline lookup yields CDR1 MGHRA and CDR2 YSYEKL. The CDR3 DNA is TGCGCCAGCAGCCAGGGACTAGCGGGAATCGGGAGGCAGTTCTTC. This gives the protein CASSQGLAGIGRQFF.

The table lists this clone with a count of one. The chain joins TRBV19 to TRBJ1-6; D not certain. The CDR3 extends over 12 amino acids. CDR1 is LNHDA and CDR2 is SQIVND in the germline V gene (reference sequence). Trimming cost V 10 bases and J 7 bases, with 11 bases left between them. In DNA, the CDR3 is TGTGCCACCCCCGGGCTCAATTCACCCCTCCACTTT. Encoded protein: CATPGLNSPLHF.

CDR3 bases: TGTGCCAGCAGTTCACCTCTCGGAGGGCTGGGGAACACTGAAGCTTTCTTT. It codes for CASSSPLGGLGNTEAFF. This sequence joins TRBV28 and TRBJ1-1; no clear D. Per germline, CDR1 MDHEN and CDR2 SYDVKM. The CDR3 sequence is 17 residues long. V was pared by 4 bases and J by 1 base, with 19 bases between.

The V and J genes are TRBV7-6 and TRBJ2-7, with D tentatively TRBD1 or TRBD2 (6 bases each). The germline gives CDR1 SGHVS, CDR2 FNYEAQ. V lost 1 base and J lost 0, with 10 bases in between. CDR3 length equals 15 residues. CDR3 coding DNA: TGTGCCAGCAGCTTAGTGGGGGGCCACTCCTACGAGCAGTACTTC. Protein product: CASSLVGGHSYEQYF.

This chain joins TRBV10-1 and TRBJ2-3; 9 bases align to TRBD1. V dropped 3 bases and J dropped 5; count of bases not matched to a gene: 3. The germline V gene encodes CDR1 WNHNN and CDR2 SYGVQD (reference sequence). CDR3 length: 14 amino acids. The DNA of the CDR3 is TGCGCCAGCAGTGAATGGGACAGGGAAGATACGCAGTATTTT. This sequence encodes CASSEWDREDTQYF.

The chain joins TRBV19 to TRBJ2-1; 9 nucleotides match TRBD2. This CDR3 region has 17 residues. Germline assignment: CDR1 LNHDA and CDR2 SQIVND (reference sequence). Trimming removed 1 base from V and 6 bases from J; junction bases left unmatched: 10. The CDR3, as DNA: TGTGCCAGTAGTATAGGGCCTAGCGGGGCGTCGAGCAATGAGCAGTTCTTC. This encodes CASSIGPSGASSNEQFF.

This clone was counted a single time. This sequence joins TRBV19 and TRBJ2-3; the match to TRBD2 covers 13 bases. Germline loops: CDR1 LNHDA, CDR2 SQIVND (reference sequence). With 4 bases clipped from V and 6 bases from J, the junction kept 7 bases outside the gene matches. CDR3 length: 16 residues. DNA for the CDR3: TGTGCCAGTAGTACCACTAGCGGGAGGGCCTCGGATACGCAGTATTTT. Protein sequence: CASSTTSGRASDTQYF.

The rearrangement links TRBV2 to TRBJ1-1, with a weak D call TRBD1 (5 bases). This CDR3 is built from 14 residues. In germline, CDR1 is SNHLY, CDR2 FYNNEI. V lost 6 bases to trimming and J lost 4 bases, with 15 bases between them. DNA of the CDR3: TGTGCCAGCAGCTCCCAGCGGGGGTTCACTGAAGCTTTCTTT. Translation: CASSSQRGFTEAFF.

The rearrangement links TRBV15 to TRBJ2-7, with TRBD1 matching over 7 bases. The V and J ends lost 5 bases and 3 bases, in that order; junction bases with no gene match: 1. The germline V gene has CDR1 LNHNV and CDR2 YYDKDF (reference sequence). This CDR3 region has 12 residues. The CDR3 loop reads CATSRDSYEQYF. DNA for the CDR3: TGTGCCACCAGCCGGGACAGCTACGAGCAGTACTTC.

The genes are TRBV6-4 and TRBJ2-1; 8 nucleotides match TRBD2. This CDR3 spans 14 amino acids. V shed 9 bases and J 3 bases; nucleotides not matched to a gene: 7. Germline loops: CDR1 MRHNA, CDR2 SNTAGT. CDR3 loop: CARGSGSGYNEQFF. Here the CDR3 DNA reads TGTGCCAGGGGGAGCGGGAGCGGCTACAATGAGCAGTTCTTC.